This T cell receptor beta chain was recovered during a study of human T cells and chemical hapten exposure. Study overall: 2% DPC was applied to around 2 cm by around 2 cm of upper inner arm skin for sensitization.

MiXCR, run by TCRdb on the RACE reads, gives a single entry per CDR3 protein. The table records approximately 400,000 distinct CDR3 sequences, 4.5% to 6% of them present only once. Indicated time point: pre-sensitization, week 0. Treatment defined: therapeutic diphenylcyclopropenone sensitization with weekly scalp DPC. The starting material was whole blood, obtained in connection with sensitization to the hapten diphenylcyclopropenone (DPC). The TCR comes from a woman in her 50s with alopecia areata. Some clones in this sample may be carry-over from other donors' samples.

CDR3 DNA sequence: TGTGCCAGCAGCTCCTCAAGCGGGAAGTTCTACGAGCAGTACTTC. The encoded protein is CASSSSSGKFYEQYF. The rearrangement uses TRBV7-8 and TRBJ2-7; 7 bases line up with TRBD2. The trim removed 4 bases at V and 3 bases at J, leaving 9 bases unmatched. From germline, CDR1 is SGHVS and CDR2 FQNEAQ. The CDR3 sequence is 15 residues long.